This note documents a single T cell receptor (beta chain) sequence. The antigen is unknown. The data were taken from a study of shared clonotypes between healthy human individuals. Study observations and caveats: Naive subsets usually exceeded memory subsets in estimated richness.

Between the trimmed V and J ends, which lost 1 base and 5 bases, there was a span of 15 bases. This CDR3 is 15 amino acids long. Germline CDR1 SGHDT, CDR2 YYEEEE. In the original workflow: Owing to the provision of junction-only sequences devoid of quality scores by immunoSEQ, filtering differed. The data were produced by immunoSEQ multiplex PCR, yet TCRdb's version contains in-frame clones alone and is incomplete. The V and J calls and clone size are taken from that table; D and trimming were inferred from the DNA. The data contain some 1.4 million clones, roughly 96% of them singletons. The sequenced sample was naive CD4+ T cells sorted from blood. Sample subset: CD45RA+ positively selected. This clonotype was sampled from a man younger than 40 in good health. V usage is TRBV5-6 and J usage is TRBJ1-1; the D is unclear. The chain's CDR3 is CASSLSLRTGTEAFF. Here the CDR3 DNA reads TGTGCCAGCAGCTTGAGTTTAAGGACGGGAACTGAAGCTTTCTTT. Looking up the rest from reference TRBV5-6 and TRBJ1-1 gives the full variable domain: DAGVTQSPTHLIKTRGQQVTLRCSPKSGHDTVSWYQQALGQGPQFIFQYYEEEERQRGNFPDRFSGHQFPNYSSELNVNALLLGDSALYLCASSLSLRTGTEAFFGQGTRLTVV.